This paragraph reports one T cell receptor beta chain. Its target is unknown. V was trimmed by 0 bases and J by 0 bases, leaving 15 bases between them. This CDR3 is 18 amino acids long. In germline, CDR1 is SNHLY, CDR2 FYNNEI. The data stem from a study of CD8 T cells in ankylosing spondylitis. Study conclusions and caveats: In ankylosing spondylitis blood, a motif of eight highly homologous TCR beta variants appeared characteristic.

TCRdb redid the calling of the 5' RACE reads with MiXCR, one entry per CDR3 protein. The data contain about 220,000 distinct CDR3 sequences, around 6.6% of them singletons. The sequenced sample consisted of blood, either unsorted or a sorted T cell fraction (not recorded which). The genes are TRBV2 and TRBJ2-1, with D perhaps TRBD1 (6 bases). The clonotype comes from a male donor with ankylosing spondylitis. The CDR3 here is CASSEAWGLNPSYNEQFF. CDR3 nucleotides: TGTGCCAGCAGTGAAGCGTGGGGGCTCAACCCCTCCTACAATGAGCAGTTCTTC.